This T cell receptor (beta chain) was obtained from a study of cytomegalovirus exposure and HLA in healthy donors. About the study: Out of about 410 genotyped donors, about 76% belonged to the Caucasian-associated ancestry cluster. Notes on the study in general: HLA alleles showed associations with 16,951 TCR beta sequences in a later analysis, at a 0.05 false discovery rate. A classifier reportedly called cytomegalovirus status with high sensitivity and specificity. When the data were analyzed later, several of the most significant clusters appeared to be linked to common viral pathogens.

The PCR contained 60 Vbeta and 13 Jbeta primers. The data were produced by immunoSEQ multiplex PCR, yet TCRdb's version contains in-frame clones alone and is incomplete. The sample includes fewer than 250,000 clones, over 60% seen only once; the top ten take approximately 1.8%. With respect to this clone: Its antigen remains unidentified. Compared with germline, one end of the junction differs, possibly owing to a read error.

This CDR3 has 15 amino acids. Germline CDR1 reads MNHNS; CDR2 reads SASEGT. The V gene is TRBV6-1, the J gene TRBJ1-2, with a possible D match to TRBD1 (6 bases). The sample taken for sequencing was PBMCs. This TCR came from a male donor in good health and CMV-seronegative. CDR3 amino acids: CASIEDRSGGYGYTF. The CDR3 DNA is TGTGCCAGCATTGAAGACAGGTCGGGTGGGTACGGCTACACCTTC.